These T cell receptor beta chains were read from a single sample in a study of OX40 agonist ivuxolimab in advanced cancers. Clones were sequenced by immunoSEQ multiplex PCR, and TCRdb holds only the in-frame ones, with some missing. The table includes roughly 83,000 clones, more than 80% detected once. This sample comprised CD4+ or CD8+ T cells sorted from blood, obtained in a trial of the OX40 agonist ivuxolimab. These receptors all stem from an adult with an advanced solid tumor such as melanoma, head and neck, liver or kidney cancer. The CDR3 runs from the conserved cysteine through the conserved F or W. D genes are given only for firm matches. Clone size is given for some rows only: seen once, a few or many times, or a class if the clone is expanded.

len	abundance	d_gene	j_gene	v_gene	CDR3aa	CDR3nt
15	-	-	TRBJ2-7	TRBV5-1	CASSLARTGFHEQYF	TGCGCCAGCAGCTTGGCCCGAACAGGGTTCCACGAGCAGTACTTC
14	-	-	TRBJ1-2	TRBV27	CASSFLGTADGYTF	TGTGCCAGCAGTTTCTTGGGGACGGCTGATGGCTACACCTTC
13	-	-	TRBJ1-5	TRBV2	CASRRQEIQPQHF	TGTGCCAGCCGCCGGCAGGAAATTCAGCCCCAGCATTTT
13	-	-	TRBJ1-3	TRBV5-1	CASSPRSGNTIYF	TGCGCCAGCAGCCCCCGCAGTGGAAACACCATATATTTT
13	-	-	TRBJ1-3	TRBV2	CASGTPSGNTIYF	TGTGCCAGCGGTACCCCCTCTGGAAACACCATATATTTT
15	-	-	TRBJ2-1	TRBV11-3	CASSSSSDSYNEQFF	TGTGCCAGCAGCTCCTCTAGCGACTCCTACAATGAGCAGTTCTTC
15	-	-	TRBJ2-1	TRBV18	CASSLTRPGANEQFF	TGTGCCAGCTCACTGACTAGACCGGGGGCCAATGAGCAGTTCTTC
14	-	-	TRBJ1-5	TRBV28	CASSFGGESQPQHF	TGTGCCAGCAGTTTTGGGGGGGAGAGTCAGCCCCAGCATTTT
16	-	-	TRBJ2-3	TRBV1	CTSSPWDRESADTQYF	TGCACCAGCAGCCCATGGGACAGGGAGTCAGCAGATACGCAGTATTTT
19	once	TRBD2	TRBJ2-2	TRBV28	CASSTSGTSGSLYTGELFF	TGTGCCAGCAGTACCTCCGGAACTAGCGGGAGCCTTTACACCGGGGAGCTGTTTTTT
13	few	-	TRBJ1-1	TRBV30	CAWSVGGGTEAFF	TGTGCCTGGAGTGTAGGGGGTGGAACTGAAGCTTTCTTT
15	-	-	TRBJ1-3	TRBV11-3	CASSDSYQGYNTIYF	TGTGCCAGCAGCGACTCGTATCAGGGGTATAACACCATATATTTT
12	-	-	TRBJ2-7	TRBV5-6	CASSDEGYEQYF	TGTGCCAGCAGCGACGAGGGGTACGAGCAGTACTTC
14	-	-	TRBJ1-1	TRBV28	CASSRRGYNTEAFF	TGTGCCAGCAGCCGGCGGGGTTATAACACTGAAGCTTTCTTT
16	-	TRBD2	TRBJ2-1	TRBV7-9	CASSPPRAGGDNEQFF	TGTGCCAGCAGCCCCCCCAGAGCGGGAGGGGACAATGAGCAGTTCTTC
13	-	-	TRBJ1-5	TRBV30	CAWGGGGTQPQHF	TGTGCCTGGGGAGGGGGAGGGACTCAGCCCCAGCATTTT
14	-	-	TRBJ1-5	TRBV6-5	CAASPGFSNQPQHF	TGTGCCGCGTCACCCGGATTTAGCAATCAGCCCCAGCATTTT
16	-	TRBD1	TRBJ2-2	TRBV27	CASSSAGTGRWGELFF	TGTGCCAGCAGTTCCGCTGGGACAGGGCGTTGGGGGGAGCTGTTTTTT
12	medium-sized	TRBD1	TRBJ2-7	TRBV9	CASSVGTGEQYF	TGTGCCAGCAGCGTAGGGACAGGCGAGCAGTACTTC
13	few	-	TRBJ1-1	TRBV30	CAWFVDFGTEAFF	TGTGCCTGGTTCGTGGATTTTGGCACTGAAGCTTTCTTT
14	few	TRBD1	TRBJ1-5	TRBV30	CAWSAGQGNQPQHF	TGTGCCTGGAGTGCGGGACAGGGCAATCAGCCCCAGCATTTT
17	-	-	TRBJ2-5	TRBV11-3	CASSFMKAGSFQETQYF	TGTGCCAGCAGCTTTATGAAGGCAGGGTCTTTCCAAGAGACCCAGTACTTC